This TCR beta chain was sequenced in a study of siplizumab effects on memory and regulatory T cells. Whole-study results and caveats: For mappable alloreactive CD4+ clones, the mean Treg-derived fraction was roughly 70% with siplizumab and 26.9% in controls. The diversity of naive T cells seemed greater than that of memory cells, and their alloresponse contribution seemed major. Alloreactive sequences from unstimulated CD4+ memory cells fell significantly with siplizumab. Roughly 80-96% of proliferating clones (CD4+ or CD8+) could not be assigned a naive or memory phenotype.

TCRdb's copy holds only in-frame clones and misses some; the assay was immunoSEQ multiplex PCR. The data hold about 120,000 clones, with about 95% observed a single time. Points on this clone: The target antigen is unknown.

The receptor comes from a human donor in good health. The material sequenced was non-Treg CD4+ T cells sorted from blood.

CDR3 DNA sequence: TGTGCCAGTAGTTTCGACAGAGAAGAGACCCAGTACTTC. It specifies CASSFDREETQYF. This chain joins TRBV19 and TRBJ2-5; tentatively, D is TRBD1 (5 bases). V was pared by 5 bases and J by 3 bases, with 10 bases between. The germline gives CDR1 LNHDA, CDR2 SQIVND (reference sequence). This CDR3 spans 13 amino acids.